The rows below give T cell receptor beta chains drawn from one sample of a study of T-cell reconstitution after alpha-beta-depleted transplantation in children. TCRdb re-derived calls from the PCR reads in MiXCR, one entry per CDR3 protein. The table shows 90,000 to 130,000 distinct CDR3 sequences, with approximately 6.4% occurring only once. The sequencing here drew on PBMCs, mostly from graft donor cells, taken 360 days after TCRalphabeta/CD19-depleted stem cell transplant. These receptors all stem from a male patient aged 2-15 years who had a stem cell transplant for acute lymphoblastic leukemia, so the T cells may come from the graft donor. The CDR3 runs from the conserved cysteine through the conserved F or W. A D gene is named only where the DNA matches it firmly. Clone sizes are given selectively: once, few, many, or a class where the clone is expanded.

d_call: -; j_call: TRBJ2-7; clone_size: few; v_call: TRBV20-1; cdr3_aa: CSARDRGGPSYEQYF; cdr3_nt: TGCAGTGCTAGAGATCGGGGCGGACCCTCCTACGAGCAGTACTTC
d_call: -; j_call: TRBJ2-7; clone_size: few; v_call: TRBV13; cdr3_aa: CASSRRGSQGEQYF; cdr3_nt: TGTGCCAGCAGCCGGAGGGGGTCCCAGGGCGAGCAGTACTTC
d_call: TRBD2; j_call: TRBJ2-2; clone_size: few; v_call: TRBV2; cdr3_aa: CASIGLENTGELFF; cdr3_nt: TGTGCCAGCATCGGACTAGAGAACACCGGGGAGCTGTTTTTT
d_call: TRBD2; j_call: TRBJ2-1; clone_size: many; v_call: TRBV9; cdr3_aa: CASSLRAGGTYNEQFF; cdr3_nt: TGTGCCAGCAGCCTTCGAGCGGGGGGGACCTACAATGAGCAGTTCTTC
d_call: -; j_call: TRBJ2-7; clone_size: -; v_call: TRBV27; cdr3_aa: CASSFTIGDPGLYEQYF; cdr3_nt: TGTGCCAGCAGTTTTACAATAGGGGATCCAGGACTCTACGAGCAGTACTTC
d_call: -; j_call: TRBJ1-4; clone_size: many; v_call: TRBV2; cdr3_aa: CACWGTTNEKLFF; cdr3_nt: TGTGCCTGCTGGGGAACAACTAATGAAAAACTGTTTTTT
d_call: -; j_call: TRBJ2-7; clone_size: many; v_call: TRBV27; cdr3_aa: CASSMSPYEQYF; cdr3_nt: TGTGCCAGCAGCATGTCCCCCTACGAGCAGTACTTC
d_call: TRBD2; j_call: TRBJ2-7; clone_size: -; v_call: TRBV7-9; cdr3_aa: CASSEGLAGGPTYEQYF; cdr3_nt: TGTGCCAGCAGCGAGGGACTAGCGGGAGGCCCGACCTACGAGCAGTACTTC
d_call: TRBD2; j_call: TRBJ2-2; clone_size: -; v_call: TRBV6-2/TRBV6-3; cdr3_aa: CASLGLAGVAFTGELFF; cdr3_nt: TGTGCCAGCCTCGGACTAGCGGGAGTAGCTTTTACCGGGGAGCTGTTTTTT
d_call: -; j_call: TRBJ2-7; clone_size: -; v_call: TRBV2; cdr3_aa: CASSERGGSYEQYF; cdr3_nt: TGTGCCAGCAGTGAAAGGGGCGGATCCTACGAGCAGTACTTC
d_call: -; j_call: TRBJ1-3; clone_size: -; v_call: TRBV7-6; cdr3_aa: CASGGNTIYF; cdr3_nt: TGTGCCAGCGGGGGAAACACCATATATTTT
d_call: -; j_call: TRBJ2-7; clone_size: many; v_call: TRBV14; cdr3_aa: CASSAGYYEQYF; cdr3_nt: TGTGCCAGCAGCGCCGGATACTACGAGCAGTACTTC
d_call: TRBD2; j_call: TRBJ2-3; clone_size: many; v_call: TRBV7-9; cdr3_aa: CASSSLAVLTDTQYF; cdr3_nt: TGTGCCAGCAGCTCACTAGCGGTTCTCACAGATACGCAGTATTTT
d_call: TRBD1; j_call: TRBJ2-1; clone_size: many; v_call: TRBV24-1; cdr3_aa: CATSDAGGRSYNEQFF; cdr3_nt: TGTGCCACCAGTGATGCAGGGGGTAGGTCCTACAATGAGCAGTTCTTC
d_call: -; j_call: TRBJ2-7; clone_size: few; v_call: TRBV27; cdr3_aa: CASSQGGRPYEQYF; cdr3_nt: TGTGCCAGCAGTCAAGGGGGGAGGCCCTACGAGCAGTACTTC
d_call: -; j_call: TRBJ1-1; clone_size: many; v_call: TRBV6-5; cdr3_aa: CASSYATSRTEAFF; cdr3_nt: TGTGCCAGCAGTTATGCGACATCCCGCACTGAAGCTTTCTTT
d_call: -; j_call: TRBJ2-1; clone_size: -; v_call: TRBV11-2; cdr3_aa: CASSPPLGPRNEQFF; cdr3_nt: TGTGCCAGCAGCCCCCCGCTAGGGCCTAGGAATGAGCAGTTCTTC
d_call: -; j_call: TRBJ1-4; clone_size: few; v_call: TRBV16; cdr3_aa: CASSHSPYRALNEKLFF; cdr3_nt: TGTGCCAGCAGCCATTCCCCATACAGAGCGCTCAATGAAAAACTGTTTTTT
d_call: -; j_call: TRBJ2-7; clone_size: -; v_call: TRBV11-2; cdr3_aa: CASSFQGSHEQYF; cdr3_nt: TGTGCCAGCAGCTTTCAGGGTTCCCACGAGCAGTACTTC
d_call: -; j_call: TRBJ2-5; clone_size: many; v_call: TRBV4-2; cdr3_aa: CASSQEGLEAETQYF; cdr3_nt: TGTGCCAGCAGCCAAGAAGGGCTGGAAGCGGAGACCCAGTACTTC
d_call: TRBD2; j_call: TRBJ2-1; clone_size: few; v_call: TRBV27; cdr3_aa: CASSLVGSGADYNEQFF; cdr3_nt: TGTGCCAGCAGCCTAGTAGGTAGCGGGGCCGATTACAATGAGCAGTTCTTC
d_call: TRBD1; j_call: TRBJ2-2; clone_size: many; v_call: TRBV20-1; cdr3_aa: CSAQRQGSTGELFF; cdr3_nt: TGCAGTGCTCAGAGACAGGGGAGCACCGGGGAGCTGTTTTTT
d_call: -; j_call: TRBJ2-7; clone_size: many; v_call: TRBV5-1; cdr3_aa: CASSLIQGPEQYF; cdr3_nt: TGCGCCAGCAGCTTAATACAGGGACCCGAGCAGTACTTC
d_call: -; j_call: TRBJ1-1; clone_size: many; v_call: TRBV6-5; cdr3_aa: CASSYTKRGSEAFF; cdr3_nt: TGTGCCAGCAGTTACACGAAGAGAGGTAGTGAAGCTTTCTTT
d_call: -; j_call: TRBJ2-7; clone_size: few; v_call: TRBV27; cdr3_aa: CASSWGVYEQYF; cdr3_nt: TGTGCCAGCAGTTGGGGTGTCTACGAGCAGTACTTC
d_call: TRBD1; j_call: TRBJ2-3; clone_size: many; v_call: TRBV7-9; cdr3_aa: CASSPMTGTTDTQYF; cdr3_nt: TGTGCCAGCAGCCCCATGACAGGGACCACAGATACGCAGTATTTT
d_call: TRBD2; j_call: TRBJ2-7; clone_size: many; v_call: TRBV4-1; cdr3_aa: CASSHGEGRDKHF; cdr3_nt: TGCGCCAGCAGCCACGGGGAGGGCAGGGATAAGCACTTC
d_call: -; j_call: TRBJ1-2; clone_size: many; v_call: TRBV10-3; cdr3_aa: CAIRFSPDRSGAVATF; cdr3_nt: TGTGCCATCAGGTTCTCCCCCGACAGGTCCGGAGCGGTGGCTACCTTC
d_call: TRBD1; j_call: TRBJ2-2; clone_size: few; v_call: TRBV7-8; cdr3_aa: CASSRVDRGRFTGELFF; cdr3_nt: TGTGCCAGCAGCCGAGTCGACAGGGGGAGATTTACCGGGGAGCTGTTTTTT
d_call: -; j_call: TRBJ2-3; clone_size: many; v_call: TRBV6-5; cdr3_aa: CASSYMAGRLNTQYF; cdr3_nt: TGTGCCAGCAGTTACATGGCGGGCCGCCTTAATACGCAGTATTTT
d_call: -; j_call: TRBJ2-3; clone_size: -; v_call: TRBV7-2; cdr3_aa: CASSLVPSYTDTQYF; cdr3_nt: TGTGCCAGCAGCTTAGTACCCTCTTACACAGATACGCAGTATTTT
d_call: -; j_call: TRBJ2-5; clone_size: few; v_call: TRBV9; cdr3_aa: CASSVAGRGQETQYF; cdr3_nt: TGTGCCAGCAGCGTAGCCGGCAGGGGCCAAGAGACCCAGTACTTC
d_call: -; j_call: TRBJ2-6; clone_size: few; v_call: TRBV6-2/TRBV6-3; cdr3_aa: CASIYTRPHRWLSGANVLTF; cdr3_nt: TGTGCCAGCATCTATACCCGTCCCCACCGATGGCTCTCTGGGGCCAACGTCCTGACTTTC
d_call: -; j_call: TRBJ2-3; clone_size: many; v_call: TRBV28; cdr3_aa: CASSIVIPDTQYF; cdr3_nt: TGTGCCAGCAGTATAGTCATTCCAGATACGCAGTATTTT
d_call: TRBD1; j_call: TRBJ2-5; clone_size: many; v_call: TRBV2; cdr3_aa: CASSTFGTVVFF; cdr3_nt: TGTGCCAGCAGCACCTTCGGGACAGTCGTTTTCTTC
d_call: -; j_call: TRBJ1-6; clone_size: few; v_call: TRBV30; cdr3_aa: CAWSVSAGARESPLHF; cdr3_nt: TGTGCCTGGAGTGTATCGGCAGGGGCTAGGGAATCACCCCTCCACTTT
d_call: -; j_call: TRBJ2-3; clone_size: many; v_call: TRBV12-3/TRBV12-4; cdr3_aa: CASSLPPGTDTQYF; cdr3_nt: TGTGCCAGCAGTTTGCCCCCGGGCACAGATACGCAGTATTTT
d_call: -; j_call: TRBJ1-6; clone_size: few; v_call: TRBV4-2; cdr3_aa: CASSPGPPVGRGSPLHF; cdr3_nt: TGTGCCAGCAGCCCTGGCCCCCCGGTCGGCCGGGGGTCACCCCTCCACTTT
d_call: TRBD1; j_call: TRBJ1-2; clone_size: -; v_call: TRBV2; cdr3_aa: CATLTGDDGYTF; cdr3_nt: TGTGCCACGTTGACAGGGGACGATGGCTACACCTTC
d_call: -; j_call: TRBJ1-3; clone_size: few; v_call: TRBV20-1; cdr3_aa: CSAPTISGNTIYF; cdr3_nt: TGCAGTGCTCCCACAATCTCTGGAAACACCATATATTTT
d_call: TRBD1; j_call: TRBJ2-7; clone_size: -; v_call: TRBV7-9; cdr3_aa: CASSRDRIYEQYF; cdr3_nt: TGTGCCAGCAGCAGGGACAGGATCTACGAGCAGTACTTC
d_call: -; j_call: TRBJ2-7; clone_size: many; v_call: TRBV12-5; cdr3_aa: CASGASDYEQYF; cdr3_nt: TGTGCTAGTGGTGCTTCAGACTACGAGCAGTACTTC
d_call: TRBD1; j_call: TRBJ2-7; clone_size: -; v_call: TRBV28; cdr3_aa: CASSFRDSSYEQYF; cdr3_nt: TGTGCCAGCAGTTTCCGGGACAGTTCCTACGAGCAGTACTTC
d_call: TRBD1; j_call: TRBJ1-4; clone_size: many; v_call: TRBV24-1; cdr3_aa: CATSDSGQINEKLFF; cdr3_nt: TGTGCCACCAGTGATTCGGGACAGATTAATGAAAAACTGTTTTTT
d_call: -; j_call: TRBJ2-7; clone_size: many; v_call: TRBV10-3; cdr3_aa: CAIREGGEQYF; cdr3_nt: TGTGCCATCAGGGAAGGGGGCGAGCAGTACTTC
d_call: -; j_call: TRBJ2-5; clone_size: many; v_call: TRBV9; cdr3_aa: CASSPYVSLRETQYF; cdr3_nt: TGTGCCAGCAGCCCGTACGTTAGCCTACGAGAGACCCAGTACTTC
d_call: -; j_call: TRBJ2-5; clone_size: few; v_call: TRBV7-2; cdr3_aa: CASSLEGWMRETQYF; cdr3_nt: TGTGCCAGCAGCTTAGAGGGATGGATGAGGGAGACCCAGTACTTC
d_call: TRBD1; j_call: TRBJ1-1; clone_size: few; v_call: TRBV7-9; cdr3_aa: CASSSPRQGNTEAFF; cdr3_nt: TGTGCCAGCAGCTCCCCCAGACAGGGTAACACTGAAGCTTTCTTT
d_call: -; j_call: TRBJ2-3; clone_size: many; v_call: TRBV12-3/TRBV12-4; cdr3_aa: CASSVYGTDTQYF; cdr3_nt: TGTGCCAGCAGCGTTTATGGCACAGATACGCAGTATTTT
d_call: TRBD2; j_call: TRBJ2-3; clone_size: many; v_call: TRBV5-6; cdr3_aa: CASSFLTSGGGTDTQYF; cdr3_nt: TGTGCCAGCAGCTTCCTGACTAGCGGGGGGGGCACAGATACGCAGTATTTT